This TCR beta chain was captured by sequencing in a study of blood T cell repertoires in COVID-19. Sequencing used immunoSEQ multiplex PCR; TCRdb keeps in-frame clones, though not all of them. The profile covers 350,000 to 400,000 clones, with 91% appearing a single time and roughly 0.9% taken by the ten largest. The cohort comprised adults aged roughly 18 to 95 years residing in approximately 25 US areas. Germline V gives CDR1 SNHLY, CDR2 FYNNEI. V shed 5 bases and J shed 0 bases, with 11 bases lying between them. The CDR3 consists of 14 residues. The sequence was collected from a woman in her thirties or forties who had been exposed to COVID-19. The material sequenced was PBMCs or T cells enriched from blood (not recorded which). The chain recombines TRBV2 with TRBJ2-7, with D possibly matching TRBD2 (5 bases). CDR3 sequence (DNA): TGTGCCAGCAGTCGGGGATCTTCCTCCTACGAGCAGTACTTC. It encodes CASSRGSSSYEQYF.